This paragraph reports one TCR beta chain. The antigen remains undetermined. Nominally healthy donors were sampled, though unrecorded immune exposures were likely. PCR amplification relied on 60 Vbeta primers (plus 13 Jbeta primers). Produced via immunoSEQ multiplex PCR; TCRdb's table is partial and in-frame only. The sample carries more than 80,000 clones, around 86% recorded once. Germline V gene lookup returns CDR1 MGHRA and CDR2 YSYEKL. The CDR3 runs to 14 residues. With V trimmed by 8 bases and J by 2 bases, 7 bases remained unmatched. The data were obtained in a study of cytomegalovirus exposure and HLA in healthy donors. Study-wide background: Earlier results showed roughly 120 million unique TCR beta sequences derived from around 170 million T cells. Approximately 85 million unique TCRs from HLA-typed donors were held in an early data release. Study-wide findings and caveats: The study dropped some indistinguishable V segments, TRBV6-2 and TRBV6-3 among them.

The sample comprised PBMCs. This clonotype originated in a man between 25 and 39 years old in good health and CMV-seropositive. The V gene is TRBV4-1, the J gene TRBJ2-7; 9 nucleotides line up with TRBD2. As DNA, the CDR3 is TGCGCCAGCCGCGACCTAGCGGGGACCTACGAGCAGTACTTC. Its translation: CASRDLAGTYEQYF.